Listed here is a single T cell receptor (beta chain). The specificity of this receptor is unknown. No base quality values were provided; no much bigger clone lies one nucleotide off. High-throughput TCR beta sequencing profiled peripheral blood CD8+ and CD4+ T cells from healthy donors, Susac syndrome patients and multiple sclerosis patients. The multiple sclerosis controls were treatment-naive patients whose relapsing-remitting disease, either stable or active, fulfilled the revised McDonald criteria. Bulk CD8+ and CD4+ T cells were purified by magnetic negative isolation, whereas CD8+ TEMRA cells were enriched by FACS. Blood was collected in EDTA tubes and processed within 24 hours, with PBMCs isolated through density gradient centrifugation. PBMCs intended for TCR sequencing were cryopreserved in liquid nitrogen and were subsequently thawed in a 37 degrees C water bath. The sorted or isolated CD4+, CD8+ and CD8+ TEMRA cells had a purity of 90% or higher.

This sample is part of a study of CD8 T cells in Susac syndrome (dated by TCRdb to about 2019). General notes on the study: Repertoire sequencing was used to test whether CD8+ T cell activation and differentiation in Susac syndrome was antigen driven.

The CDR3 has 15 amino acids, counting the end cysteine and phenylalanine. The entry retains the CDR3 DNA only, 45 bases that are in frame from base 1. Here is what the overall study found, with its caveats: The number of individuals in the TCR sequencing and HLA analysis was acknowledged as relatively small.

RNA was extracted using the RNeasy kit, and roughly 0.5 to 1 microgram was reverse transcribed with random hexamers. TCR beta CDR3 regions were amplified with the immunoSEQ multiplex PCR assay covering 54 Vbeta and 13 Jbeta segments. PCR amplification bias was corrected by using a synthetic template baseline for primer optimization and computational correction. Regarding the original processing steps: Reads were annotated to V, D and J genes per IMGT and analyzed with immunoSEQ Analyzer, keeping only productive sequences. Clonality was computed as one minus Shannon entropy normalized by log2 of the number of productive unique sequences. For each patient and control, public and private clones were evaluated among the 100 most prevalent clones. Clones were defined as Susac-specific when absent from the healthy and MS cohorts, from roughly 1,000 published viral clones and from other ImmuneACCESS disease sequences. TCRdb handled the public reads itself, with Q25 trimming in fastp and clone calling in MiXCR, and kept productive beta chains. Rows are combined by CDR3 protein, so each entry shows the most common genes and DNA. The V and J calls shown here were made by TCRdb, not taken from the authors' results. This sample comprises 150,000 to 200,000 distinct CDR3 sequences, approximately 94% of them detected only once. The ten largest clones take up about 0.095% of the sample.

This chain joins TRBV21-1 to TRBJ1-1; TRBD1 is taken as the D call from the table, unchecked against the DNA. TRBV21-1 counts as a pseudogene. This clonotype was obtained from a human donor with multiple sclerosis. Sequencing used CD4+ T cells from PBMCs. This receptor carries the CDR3 CASSRPPPGHLEPFF. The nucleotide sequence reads TGTGCCAGCAGCAGACCACCCCCGGGTCACCTCGAACCTTTCTTT.